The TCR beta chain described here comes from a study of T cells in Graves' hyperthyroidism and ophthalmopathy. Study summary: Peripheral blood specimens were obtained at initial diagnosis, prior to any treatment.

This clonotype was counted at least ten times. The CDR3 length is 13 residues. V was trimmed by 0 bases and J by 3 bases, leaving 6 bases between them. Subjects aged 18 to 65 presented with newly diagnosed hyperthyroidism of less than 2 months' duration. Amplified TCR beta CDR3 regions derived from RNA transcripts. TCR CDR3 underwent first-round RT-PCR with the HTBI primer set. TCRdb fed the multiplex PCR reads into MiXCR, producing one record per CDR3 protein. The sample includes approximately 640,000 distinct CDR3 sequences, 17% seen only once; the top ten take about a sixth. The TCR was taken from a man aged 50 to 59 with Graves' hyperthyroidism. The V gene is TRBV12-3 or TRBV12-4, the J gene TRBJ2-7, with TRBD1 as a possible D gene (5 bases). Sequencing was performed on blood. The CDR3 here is CASSLATVYEQYF. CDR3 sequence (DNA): TGTGCCAGCAGTTTAGCGACAGTCTACGAGCAGTACTTC.